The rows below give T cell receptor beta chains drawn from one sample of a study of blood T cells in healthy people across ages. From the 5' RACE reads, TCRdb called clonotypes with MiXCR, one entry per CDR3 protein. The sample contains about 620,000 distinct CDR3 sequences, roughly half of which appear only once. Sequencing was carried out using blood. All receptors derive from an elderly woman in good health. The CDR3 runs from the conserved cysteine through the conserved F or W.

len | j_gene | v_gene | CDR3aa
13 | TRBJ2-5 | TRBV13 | CASSLEDQETQYF
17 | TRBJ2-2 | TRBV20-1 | CSARGSGRRPNTGELFF
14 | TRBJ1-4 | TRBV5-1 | CASSLTADNEKLFF
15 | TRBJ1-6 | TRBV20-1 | CSARTESSYNSPLHF
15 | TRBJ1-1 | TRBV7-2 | CASSDTGQGWTEAFF
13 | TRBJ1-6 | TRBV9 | CASSRDSNSPPHF
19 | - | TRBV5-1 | CASSLDILTYQSSYNEQYF
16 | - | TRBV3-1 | CASSRSTSGSWKTQYF
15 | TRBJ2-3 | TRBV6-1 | CASGGDVTSTDTQYF
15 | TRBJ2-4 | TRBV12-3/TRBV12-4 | CASSRDNRAKNIQYF
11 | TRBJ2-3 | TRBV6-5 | CASKGTDTQYF
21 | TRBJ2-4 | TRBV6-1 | CASSEAFGARFSERERNIQYF